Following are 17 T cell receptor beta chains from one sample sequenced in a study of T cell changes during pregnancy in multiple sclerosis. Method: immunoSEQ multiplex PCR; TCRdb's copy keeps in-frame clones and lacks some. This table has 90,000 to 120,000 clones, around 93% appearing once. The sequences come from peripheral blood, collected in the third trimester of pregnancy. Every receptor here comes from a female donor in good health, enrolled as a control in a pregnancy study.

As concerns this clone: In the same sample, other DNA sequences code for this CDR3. CDR3 sequence (DNA): TGTGCCAGCAGTCTCGGGACAGGGGGAAATCAGCCCCAGCATTTT. Its protein product is CASSLGTGGNQPQHF. The chain joins TRBV27 to TRBJ1-5; 11 bases are shared with TRBD1. The CDR3 is made up of 15 amino acids. V shed 5 bases and J 4 bases; nucleotides not matched to a gene: 4. Germline assignment: CDR1 MNHEY and CDR2 SMNVEV (reference sequence).

The CDR3 sequence: CASSGTSSDTQYF. The CDR3 nucleotides are TGCGCCAGCAGCGGGACTAGTTCGGATACGCAGTATTTT. The chain employs TRBV5-1 and TRBJ2-3; 8 bases fit TRBD2. The CDR3 has 13 residues. Looked up from germline, CDR1 is SGHRS and CDR2 is YFSETQ. The V and J ends lost 4 bases and 6 bases, in that order; junction bases with no gene match: 4.

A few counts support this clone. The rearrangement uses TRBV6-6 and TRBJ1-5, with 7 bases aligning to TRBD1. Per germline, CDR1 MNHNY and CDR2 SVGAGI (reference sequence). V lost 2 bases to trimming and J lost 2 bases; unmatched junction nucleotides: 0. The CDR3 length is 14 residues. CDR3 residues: CASSYQGGNQPQHF. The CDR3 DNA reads TGTGCCAGCAGTTACCAGGGGGGCAATCAGCCCCAGCATTTT.

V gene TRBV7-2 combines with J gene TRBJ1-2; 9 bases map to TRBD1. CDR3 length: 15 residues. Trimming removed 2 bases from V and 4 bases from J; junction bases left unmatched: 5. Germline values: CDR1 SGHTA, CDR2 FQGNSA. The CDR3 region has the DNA TGTGCCAGCAGCTTATACAGGGGGCAGGGCTATGGCTACACCTTC. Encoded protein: CASSLYRGQGYGYTF.

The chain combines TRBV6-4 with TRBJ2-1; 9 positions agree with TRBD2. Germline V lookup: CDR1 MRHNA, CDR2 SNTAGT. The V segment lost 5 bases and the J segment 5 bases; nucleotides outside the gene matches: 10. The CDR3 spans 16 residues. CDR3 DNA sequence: TGTGCCAGCAGTTTCAGCGGGGGGTCGATGGACAATGAGCAGTTCTTC. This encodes CASSFSGGSMDNEQFF.

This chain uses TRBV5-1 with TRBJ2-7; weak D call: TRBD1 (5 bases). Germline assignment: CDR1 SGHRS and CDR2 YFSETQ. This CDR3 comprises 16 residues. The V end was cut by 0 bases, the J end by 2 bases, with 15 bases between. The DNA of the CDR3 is TGCGCCAGCAGCTTGGCAGGGTTTCCGACCACCTACGAGCAGTACTTC. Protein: CASSLAGFPTTYEQYF.

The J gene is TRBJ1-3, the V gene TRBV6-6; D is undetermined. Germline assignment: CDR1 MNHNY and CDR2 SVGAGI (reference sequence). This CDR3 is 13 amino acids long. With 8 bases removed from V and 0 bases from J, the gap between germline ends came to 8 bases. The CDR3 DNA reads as TGTGCCAGCGGTCAGGACTCTGGAAACACCATATATTTT. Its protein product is CASGQDSGNTIYF.

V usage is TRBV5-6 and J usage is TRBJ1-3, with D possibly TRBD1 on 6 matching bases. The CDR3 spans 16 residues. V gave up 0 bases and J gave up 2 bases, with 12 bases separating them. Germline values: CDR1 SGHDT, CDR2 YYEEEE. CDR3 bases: TGTGCCAGCAGCTTGGCAGGGGCGTTGACTGGAAACACCATATATTTT. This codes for CASSLAGALTGNTIYF.

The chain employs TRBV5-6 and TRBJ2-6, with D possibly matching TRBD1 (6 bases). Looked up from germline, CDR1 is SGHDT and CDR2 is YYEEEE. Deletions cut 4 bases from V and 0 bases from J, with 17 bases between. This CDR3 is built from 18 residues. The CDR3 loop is CASSPLGRGYSGANVLTF. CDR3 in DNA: TGTGCCAGCAGCCCGTTGGGCAGGGGTTACTCTGGGGCCAACGTCCTGACTTTC.

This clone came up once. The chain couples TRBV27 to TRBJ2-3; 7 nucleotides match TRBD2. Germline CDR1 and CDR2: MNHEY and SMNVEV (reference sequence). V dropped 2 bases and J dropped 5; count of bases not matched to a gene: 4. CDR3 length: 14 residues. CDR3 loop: CASSLGGERDTQYF. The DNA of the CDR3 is TGTGCCAGCAGTTTAGGGGGGGAGAGAGATACGCAGTATTTT.

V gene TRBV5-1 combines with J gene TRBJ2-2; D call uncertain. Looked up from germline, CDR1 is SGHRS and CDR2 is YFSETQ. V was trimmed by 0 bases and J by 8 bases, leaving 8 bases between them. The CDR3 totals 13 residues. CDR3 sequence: CASSLDLKGELFF. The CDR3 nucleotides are TGCGCCAGCAGCTTGGATCTAAAGGGGGAGCTGTTTTTT.

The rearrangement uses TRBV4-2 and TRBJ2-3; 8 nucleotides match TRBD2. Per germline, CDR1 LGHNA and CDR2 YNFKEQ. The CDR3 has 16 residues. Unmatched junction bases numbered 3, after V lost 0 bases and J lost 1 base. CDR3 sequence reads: CASSQESRGGTDTQYF. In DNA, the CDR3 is TGTGCCAGCAGCCAAGAGTCGCGGGGGGGCACAGATACGCAGTATTTT.

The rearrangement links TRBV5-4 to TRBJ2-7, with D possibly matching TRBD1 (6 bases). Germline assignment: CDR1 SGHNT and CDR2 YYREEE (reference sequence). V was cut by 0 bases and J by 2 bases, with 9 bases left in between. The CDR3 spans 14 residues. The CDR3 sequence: CASSLEGGPYEQYF. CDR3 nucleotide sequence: TGTGCCAGCAGCTTGGAAGGGGGACCCTACGAGCAGTACTTC.

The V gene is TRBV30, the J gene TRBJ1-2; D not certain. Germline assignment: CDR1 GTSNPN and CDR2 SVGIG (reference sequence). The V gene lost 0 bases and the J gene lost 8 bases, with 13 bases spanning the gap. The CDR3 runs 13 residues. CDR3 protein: CAWSVIDFGGYTF. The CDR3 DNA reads TGTGCCTGGAGTGTAATTGACTTTGGGGGCTACACCTTC.

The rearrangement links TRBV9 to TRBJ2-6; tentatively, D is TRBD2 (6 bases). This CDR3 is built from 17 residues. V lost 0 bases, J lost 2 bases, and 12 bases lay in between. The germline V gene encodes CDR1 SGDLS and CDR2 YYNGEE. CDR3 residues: CASSVVSPGAGANVLTF. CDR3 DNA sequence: TGTGCCAGCAGCGTAGTATCCCCGGGGGCTGGGGCCAACGTCCTGACTTTC.

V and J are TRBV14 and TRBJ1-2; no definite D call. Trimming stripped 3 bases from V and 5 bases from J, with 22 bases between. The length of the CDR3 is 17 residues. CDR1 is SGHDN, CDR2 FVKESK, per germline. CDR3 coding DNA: TGTGCCAGCAGCCATACCGATTCCCTGGGAGGGTCGTATGGCTACACCTTC. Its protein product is CASSHTDSLGGSYGYTF. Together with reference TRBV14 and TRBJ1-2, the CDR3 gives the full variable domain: EAGVTQFPSHSVIEKGQTVTLRCDPISGHDNLYWYRRVMGKEIKFLLHFVKESKQDESGMPNNRFLAERTGGTYSTLKVQPAELEDSGVYFCASSHTDSLGGSYGYTFGSGTRLTVV.

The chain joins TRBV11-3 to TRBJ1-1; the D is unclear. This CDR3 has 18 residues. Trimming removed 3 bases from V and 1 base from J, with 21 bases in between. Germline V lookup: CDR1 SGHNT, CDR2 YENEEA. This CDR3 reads CASSFFPPGIGTNTEAFF. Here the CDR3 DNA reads TGTGCCAGCAGCTTTTTTCCCCCGGGGATTGGTACGAACACTGAAGCTTTCTTT.